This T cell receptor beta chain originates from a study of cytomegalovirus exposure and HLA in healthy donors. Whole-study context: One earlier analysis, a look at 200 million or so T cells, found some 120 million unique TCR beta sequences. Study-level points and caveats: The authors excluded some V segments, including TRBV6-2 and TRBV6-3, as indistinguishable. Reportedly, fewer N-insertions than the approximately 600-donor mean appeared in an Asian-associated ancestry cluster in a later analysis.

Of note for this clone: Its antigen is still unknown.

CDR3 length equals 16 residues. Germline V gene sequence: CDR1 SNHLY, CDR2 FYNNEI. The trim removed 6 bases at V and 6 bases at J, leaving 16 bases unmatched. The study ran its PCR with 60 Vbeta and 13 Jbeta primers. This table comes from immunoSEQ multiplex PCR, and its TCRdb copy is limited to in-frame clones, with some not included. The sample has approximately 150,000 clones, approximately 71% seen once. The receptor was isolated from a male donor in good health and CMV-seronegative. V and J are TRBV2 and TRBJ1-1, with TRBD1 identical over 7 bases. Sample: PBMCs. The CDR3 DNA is TGTGCCAGCAGAGCACTTTCGACAGGGAGAGTAGCTGAAGCTTTCTTT. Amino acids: CASRALSTGRVAEAFF.